This T cell receptor beta chain was found in a study of T cell repertoires in cytomegalovirus infection. Study-level background: CMV infection plus the matching HLA type was flagged by public TCR beta signatures.

The CDR3 runs to 11 residues. Germline-derived CDR1 and CDR2 are SGHTA and FQGNSA. V was cut by 5 bases and J by 7 bases, with 8 bases left in between. This clonotype was seen ten or more times. Its cognate antigen is unknown. Broader study findings: Based on cumulative public TCR beta family frequency, carriers of CMV plus the relevant HLA were identified.

TCRdb re-called the reads with MiXCR, one entry per CDR3 protein. The table shows roughly 700,000 distinct CDR3 sequences, with roughly 36% occurring only once. Sequences were derived from cultured PBMCs, sampled from culture after CMV antigen stimulation. The chain employs TRBV7-2 and TRBJ1-1; D unresolved. This clonotype originated in a human donor in good health (CMV status not recorded). Some clones in this sample may be carry-over from other donors' samples. CDR3 DNA: TGTGCCAGCAGCAGGGTTATTGAAGCTTTCTTT. Its protein is CASSRVIEAFF. The full variable domain, in which reference TRBV7-2 and TRBJ1-1 provide the parts outside the CDR3, is GAGVSQSPSNKVTEKGKDVELRCDPISGHTALYWYRQSLGQGLEFLIYFQGNSAPDKSGLPSDRFSAERTGGSVSTLTIQRTQQEDSAVYLCASSRVIEAFFGQGTRLTVV.